This entry is about one T cell receptor beta chain. Its specificity is not known. Trimming shortened V by 6 bases and J by 3 bases, and 9 bases separated the two germline ends. The germline CDR1 and CDR2 sequences are SGHTS and YDEGEE. CDR3 length: 13 amino acids. The sample belongs to a study of cytomegalovirus exposure and HLA in healthy donors. Findings and limits, study-wide: TCR association rates varied by HLA locus in a later analysis, with DRB1 highest and HLA-C lowest. The availability of immune exposure information extended only to CMV serostatus. Later on, a genetic analysis was performed. It linked a missense variant in DCLRE1C with V- and J-gene trimming of TCR beta.

PCR amplification relied on 60 Vbeta primers (plus 13 Jbeta primers). Generated by immunoSEQ multiplex PCR, the TCRdb table keeps only in-frame clones and is missing some. The profile covers 95,000 to 150,000 clones, with 81% appearing a single time and more than 1.5% taken by the ten largest. This clonotype was obtained from a man between 18 and 35 years old in good health and CMV-seronegative. The sequencing sample was made of PBMCs. V usage is TRBV5-8 and J usage is TRBJ1-4; the D is unclear. The CDR3, as DNA: TGTGCCAGCAAGCTGACACCTAATGAAAAACTGTTTTTT. Translated: CASKLTPNEKLFF.